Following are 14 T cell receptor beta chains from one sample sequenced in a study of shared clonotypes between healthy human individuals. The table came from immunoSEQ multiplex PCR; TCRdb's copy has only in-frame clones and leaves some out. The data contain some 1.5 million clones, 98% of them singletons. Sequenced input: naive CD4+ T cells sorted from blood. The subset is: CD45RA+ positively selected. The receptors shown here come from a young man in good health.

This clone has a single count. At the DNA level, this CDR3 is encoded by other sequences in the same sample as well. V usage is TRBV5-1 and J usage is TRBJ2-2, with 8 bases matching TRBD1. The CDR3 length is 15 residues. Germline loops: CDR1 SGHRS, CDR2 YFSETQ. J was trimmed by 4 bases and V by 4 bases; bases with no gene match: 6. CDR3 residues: CASSQDRVGTGELFF. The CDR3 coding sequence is TGCGCCAGCAGCCAGGACAGGGTAGGCACCGGGGAGCTGTTTTTT.

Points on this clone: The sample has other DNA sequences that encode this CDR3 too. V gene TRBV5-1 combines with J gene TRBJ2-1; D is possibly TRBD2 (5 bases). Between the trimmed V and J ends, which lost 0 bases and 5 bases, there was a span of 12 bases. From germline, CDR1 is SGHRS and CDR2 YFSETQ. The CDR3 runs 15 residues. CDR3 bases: TGCGCCAGCAGCTTGGAAGGGAGTTGGGACAATGAGCAGTTCTTC. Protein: CASSLEGSWDNEQFF.

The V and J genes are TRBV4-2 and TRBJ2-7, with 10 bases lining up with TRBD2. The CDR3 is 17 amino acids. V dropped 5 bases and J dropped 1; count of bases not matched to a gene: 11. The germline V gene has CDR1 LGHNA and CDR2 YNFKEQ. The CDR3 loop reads CASSGGLAGVRSYEQYF. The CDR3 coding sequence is TGTGCCAGCAGCGGGGGGCTAGCGGGAGTAAGGTCCTACGAGCAGTACTTC.

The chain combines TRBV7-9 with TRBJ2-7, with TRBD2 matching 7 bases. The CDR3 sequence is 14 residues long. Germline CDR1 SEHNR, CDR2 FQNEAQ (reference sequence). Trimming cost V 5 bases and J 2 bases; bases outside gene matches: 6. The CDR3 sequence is CASSPEGGPYEQYF. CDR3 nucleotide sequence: TGTGCCAGCAGCCCAGAGGGAGGGCCCTACGAGCAGTACTTC.

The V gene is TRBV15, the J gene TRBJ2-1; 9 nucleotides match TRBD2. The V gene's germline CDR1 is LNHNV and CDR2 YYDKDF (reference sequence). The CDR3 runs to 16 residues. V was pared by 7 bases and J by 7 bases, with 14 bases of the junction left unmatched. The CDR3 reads CATTEKLAGAGNEQFF. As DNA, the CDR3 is TGTGCCACCACGGAAAAGTTAGCGGGAGCGGGGAATGAGCAGTTCTTC.

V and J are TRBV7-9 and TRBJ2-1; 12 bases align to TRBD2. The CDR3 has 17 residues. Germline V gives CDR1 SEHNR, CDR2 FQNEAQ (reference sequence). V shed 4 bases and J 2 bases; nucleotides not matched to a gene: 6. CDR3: CASSSSGLAGTYNEQFF. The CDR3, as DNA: TGTGCCAGCAGCTCATCAGGACTAGCGGGAACCTACAATGAGCAGTTCTTC.

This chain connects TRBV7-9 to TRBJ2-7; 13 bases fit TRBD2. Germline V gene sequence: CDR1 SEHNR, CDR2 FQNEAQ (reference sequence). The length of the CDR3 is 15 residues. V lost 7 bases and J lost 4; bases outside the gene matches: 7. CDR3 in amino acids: CASTIRTSGSYEQYF. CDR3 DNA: TGTGCCAGCACCATAAGGACTAGCGGGAGTTACGAGCAGTACTTC.

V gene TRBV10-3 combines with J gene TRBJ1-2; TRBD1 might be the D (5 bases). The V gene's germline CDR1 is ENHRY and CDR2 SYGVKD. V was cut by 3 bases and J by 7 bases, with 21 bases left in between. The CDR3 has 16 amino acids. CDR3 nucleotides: TGTGCCATCAGTGATTATGGAGGCAGGCCCCAGGGTGGCTACACCTTC. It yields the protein CAISDYGGRPQGGYTF.

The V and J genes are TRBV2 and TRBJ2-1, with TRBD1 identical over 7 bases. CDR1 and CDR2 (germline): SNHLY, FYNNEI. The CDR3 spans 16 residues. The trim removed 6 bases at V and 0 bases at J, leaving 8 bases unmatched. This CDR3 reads CASSRLQGSSYNEQFF. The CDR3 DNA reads TGTGCCAGCAGCCGTTTACAGGGGAGCTCCTACAATGAGCAGTTCTTC.

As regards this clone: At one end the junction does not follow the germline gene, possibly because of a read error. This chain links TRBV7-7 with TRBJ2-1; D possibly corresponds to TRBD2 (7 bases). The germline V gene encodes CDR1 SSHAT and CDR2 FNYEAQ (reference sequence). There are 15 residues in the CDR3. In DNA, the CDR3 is TGTGCTAGCAGTCACACAGGGCTAGCGGACAATGAGCAGTTCTTC. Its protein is CASSHTGLADNEQFF.

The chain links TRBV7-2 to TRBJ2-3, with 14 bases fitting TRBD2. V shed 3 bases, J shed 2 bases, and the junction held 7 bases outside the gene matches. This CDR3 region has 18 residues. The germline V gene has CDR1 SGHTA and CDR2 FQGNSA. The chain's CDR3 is CASSFIGLAGGFTDTQYF. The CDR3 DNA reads TGTGCCAGCAGCTTTATTGGACTAGCGGGGGGATTCACAGATACGCAGTATTTT.

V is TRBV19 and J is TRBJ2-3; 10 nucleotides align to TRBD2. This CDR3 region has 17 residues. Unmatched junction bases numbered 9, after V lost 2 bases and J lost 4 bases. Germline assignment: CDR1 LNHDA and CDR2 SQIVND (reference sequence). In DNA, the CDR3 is TGTGCCAGTAGTATAAGGCCTAGCGGGAGAAGTGCAGATACGCAGTATTTT. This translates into CASSIRPSGRSADTQYF.

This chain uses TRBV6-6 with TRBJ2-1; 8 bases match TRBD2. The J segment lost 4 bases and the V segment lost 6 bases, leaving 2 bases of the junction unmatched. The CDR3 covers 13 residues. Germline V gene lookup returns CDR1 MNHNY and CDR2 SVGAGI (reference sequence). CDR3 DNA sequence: TGTGCCAGCAGACTAGCGGATTACAATGAGCAGTTCTTC. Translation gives CASRLADYNEQFF.

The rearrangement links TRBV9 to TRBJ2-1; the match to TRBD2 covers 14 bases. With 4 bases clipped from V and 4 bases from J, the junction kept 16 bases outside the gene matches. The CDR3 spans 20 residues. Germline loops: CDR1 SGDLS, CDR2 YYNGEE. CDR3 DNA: TGTGCCAGCAGCCCAATGGGACTAGCGGGAGTTCTTAAGGTGTACAATGAGCAGTTCTTC. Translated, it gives CASSPMGLAGVLKVYNEQFF.